This TCR beta chain is drawn from a study of blood T cell repertoires in COVID-19. Sequencing used immunoSEQ multiplex PCR; TCRdb keeps in-frame clones, though not all of them. Among some 180,000 clones listed, under 80% were seen once. The sample holds a few counts of this clone. This CDR3 region has 14 residues. V lost 4 bases, J lost 5 bases, and 14 bases lay in between. CDR1 and CDR2 (germline): LGHDT, YNNKEL (reference sequence). Sequencing input: peripheral blood. The J gene is TRBJ1-1, the V gene TRBV3-1 (or the pseudogene TRBV3-2); tentatively, D is TRBD1 (6 bases). The clonotype originates from a man aged 45-65 years who had recovered from COVID-19. CDR3 in DNA: TGTGCCAGCAGCCGGGAAGACAGGATGACTGAAGCTTTCTTT. It translates to CASSREDRMTEAFF.